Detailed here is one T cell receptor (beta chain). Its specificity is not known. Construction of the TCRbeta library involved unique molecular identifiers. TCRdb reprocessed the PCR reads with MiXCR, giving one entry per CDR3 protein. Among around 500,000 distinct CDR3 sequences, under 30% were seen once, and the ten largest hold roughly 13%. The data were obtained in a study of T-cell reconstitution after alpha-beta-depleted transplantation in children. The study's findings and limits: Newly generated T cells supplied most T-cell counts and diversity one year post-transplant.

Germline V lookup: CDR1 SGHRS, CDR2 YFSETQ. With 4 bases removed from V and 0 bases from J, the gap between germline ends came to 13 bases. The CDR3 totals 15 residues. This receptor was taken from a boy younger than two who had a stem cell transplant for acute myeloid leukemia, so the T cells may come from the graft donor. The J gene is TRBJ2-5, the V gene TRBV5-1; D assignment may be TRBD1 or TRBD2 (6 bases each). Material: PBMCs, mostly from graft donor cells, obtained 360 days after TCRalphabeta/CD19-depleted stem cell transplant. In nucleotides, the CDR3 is TGCGCCAGCAGCCCCGAGGGGGGCTACCAAGAGACCCAGTACTTC. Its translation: CASSPEGGYQETQYF.